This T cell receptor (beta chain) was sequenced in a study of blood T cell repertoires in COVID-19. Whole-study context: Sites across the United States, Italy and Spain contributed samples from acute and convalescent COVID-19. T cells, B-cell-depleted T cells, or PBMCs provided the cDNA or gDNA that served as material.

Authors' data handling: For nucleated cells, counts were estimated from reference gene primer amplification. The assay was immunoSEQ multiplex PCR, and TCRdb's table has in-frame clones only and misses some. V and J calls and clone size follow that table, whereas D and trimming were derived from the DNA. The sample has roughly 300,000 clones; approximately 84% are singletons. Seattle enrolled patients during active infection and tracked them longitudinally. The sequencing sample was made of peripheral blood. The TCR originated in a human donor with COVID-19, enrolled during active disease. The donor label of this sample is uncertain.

The CDR3 nucleotides read TGTGCCACCAGCATTCGGGGGGCTTACTATGGCTACACCTTC. This gives the protein CATSIRGAYYGYTF. V and J are TRBV15 and TRBJ1-2, with D maybe TRBD1 (6 bases). Germline lookup yields CDR1 LNHNV and CDR2 YYDKDF (reference sequence). The ends were cut back, 4 bases at V and 3 bases at J, with 12 bases in the middle. CDR3 size: 14 residues.